The 10 T cell receptor beta chains below were found in one sample sequenced in a study of OX40 agonist ivuxolimab in advanced cancers. Method: immunoSEQ multiplex PCR; TCRdb's copy keeps in-frame clones and lacks some. The sample has about 68,000 clones; 65% to 85% are singletons. The starting material was CD4+ or CD8+ T cells sorted from blood, obtained in a trial of the OX40 agonist ivuxolimab. Receptor source: an adult with an advanced solid tumor such as melanoma, head and neck, liver or kidney cancer.

The chain has TRBV7-2 and TRBJ2-7; weak D call: TRBD2 (5 bases). CDR1 is SGHTA, CDR2 FQGNSA, per germline. This CDR3 region has 13 residues. V lost 5 bases, J lost 1 base, and 9 bases lay in between. The CDR3 loop reads CASSMTTSYEQYF. CDR3 DNA: TGTGCCAGCAGCATGACTACTTCCTACGAGCAGTACTTC.

This clone was seen a handful of times. This sample includes further DNA sequences coding for the same CDR3. The CDR3 here is CASSLGAGDAEKLFF. The CDR3 DNA follows: TGCGCCAGCAGCTTGGGGGCGGGGGATGCTGAAAAACTGTTTTTT. The gene calls are TRBV5-1 and TRBJ1-4; D may be TRBD1 (5 bases). This CDR3 has 15 residues. Looked up from germline, CDR1 is SGHRS and CDR2 is YFSETQ. The V and J ends lost 0 bases and 7 bases respectively, with 13 bases between them.

The chain combines TRBV4-2 with TRBJ1-1; TRBD1 might be the D (5 bases). V gave up 1 base and J gave up 4 bases, with 7 bases separating them. The CDR3 consists of 13 residues. CDR1 LGHNA and CDR2 YNFKEQ come from the germline V gene. CDR3 coding DNA: TGTGCCAGCAGCCAAGCAGGGCCCACTGAAGCTTTCTTT. Protein: CASSQAGPTEAFF.

The V call is TRBV2, the J call TRBJ1-2; TRBD1 is a possible D gene (5 bases). The V end was cut by 6 bases, the J end by 5 bases, with 19 bases between. This CDR3 comprises 15 residues. Per the germline V gene, CDR1 is SNHLY and CDR2 is FYNNEI. The CDR3 nucleotides are TGTGCCAGCAGCCGCCAGGGACGGATCGATTATGGCTACACCTTC. Translation gives CASSRQGRIDYGYTF. The full variable domain, completed using reference TRBV2 and TRBJ1-2, is EPEVTQTPSHQVTQMGQEVILRCVPISNHLYFYWYRQILGQKVEFLVSFYNNEISEKSEIFDDQFSVERPDGSNFTLKIRSTKLEDSAMYFCASSRQGRIDYGYTFGSGTRLTVV.

The chain combines TRBV30 with TRBJ2-1, with TRBD1 as a possible D gene (6 bases). Trimming removed 0 bases at V and 9 bases at J, with 18 bases between. Germline CDR1 and CDR2: GTSNPN and SVGIG (reference sequence). The CDR3 runs 15 residues. CDR3 nucleotide sequence: TGTGCCTGGAGTGTAGGTTGGGGGCTTGGGGGTGAGCAGTTCTTC. This translates into CAWSVGWGLGGEQFF.

This chain connects TRBV6-5 to TRBJ2-3; TRBD2 agrees at 10 bases. Germline CDR1 and CDR2: MNHEY and SVGAGI. V lost 6 bases to trimming and J lost 1 base; unmatched junction nucleotides: 4. The CDR3 extends over 15 amino acids. CDR3 DNA: TGTGCCAGCAGGGCCGGGACTAGCGGCACAGATACGCAGTATTTT. Amino acid sequence: CASRAGTSGTDTQYF.

The V gene is TRBV9, the J gene TRBJ1-2; D gene uncertain. Trimming removed 2 bases from V and 6 bases from J, with 11 bases in between. This CDR3 has 13 residues. CDR1 is SGDLS, CDR2 YYNGEE, per germline. The CDR3 spells CASSVRVWDGYTF. DNA for the CDR3: TGTGCCAGCAGCGTTAGGGTCTGGGATGGCTACACCTTC.

This sequence joins TRBV5-1 and TRBJ1-5, with D possibly matching TRBD1 (6 bases). The CDR3 is made up of 15 amino acids. V dropped 0 bases and J dropped 7 bases, with 14 bases sitting between them. The germline V gene has CDR1 SGHRS and CDR2 YFSETQ. The DNA for the CDR3 is TGCGCCAGCAGCTTGGATGACAGGTTGGCGCAGCCCCAGCATTTT. Its protein product is CASSLDDRLAQPQHF.

The chain carries TRBV9 and TRBJ1-2; D gene ambiguous. V gave up 4 bases and J gave up 8 bases, with 24 bases separating them. This CDR3 contains 16 residues. From germline, CDR1 is SGDLS and CDR2 YYNGEE. The CDR3 coding sequence is TGTGCCAGCAGCAACCTCCGTATGTCGGCCACTGGAGGCTACACCTTC. This codes for CASSNLRMSATGGYTF. The full variable domain, its missing parts supplied by reference TRBV9 and TRBJ1-2, is DSGVTQTPKHLITATGQRVTLRCSPRSGDLSVYWYQQSLDQGLQFLIQYYNGEERAKGNILERFSAQQFPDLHSELNLSSLELGDSALYFCASSNLRMSATGGYTFGSGTRLTVV.

CDR3 nucleotides: TGTGCCAGCAGCGCTGACAGCGTGGAGAACTATGGCTACACCTTC. It codes for CASSADSVENYGYTF. This chain connects TRBV5-4 to TRBJ1-2; maybe TRBD1 (5 bases). CDR1 SGHNT and CDR2 YYREEE come from the germline V gene (reference sequence). Trimming removed 4 bases from V and 2 bases from J, with 15 bases in between. The CDR3 contains 15 residues.